This entry is about one T cell receptor (beta chain). Authors' processing steps: Scientists estimated how many nucleated cells there were by amplifying reference gene primers. Clones were read by immunoSEQ multiplex PCR, and TCRdb kept only the in-frame ones, dropping some. V and J calls and clone size are as listed in that table; D and trimming were resolved from the DNA. The table lists about 180,000 clones, approximately 84% of them singletons. This CDR3 is 15 amino acids long. The V gene lost 4 bases and the J gene lost 2 bases, with 12 bases spanning the gap. Per the germline V gene, CDR1 is SGHRS and CDR2 is YFSETQ. These data come from a study of blood T cell repertoires in COVID-19. Across the whole study: T cells, B-cell-depleted T cells, or PBMCs provided the cDNA or gDNA that served as material.

The receptor was derived from a human donor with acute COVID-19. The donor label of this sample is uncertain. This chain connects TRBV5-1 to TRBJ2-2, with D tentatively TRBD1 (5 bases). The sample taken for sequencing was PBMCs or T cells enriched from blood (not recorded which). The CDR3 nucleotides are TGCGCCAGCAGCCCATCAGGACATAACACCGGGGAGCTGTTTTTT. Its protein is CASSPSGHNTGELFF. Using reference TRBV5-1 and TRBJ2-2 for the parts outside the CDR3, the full variable domain is KAGVTQTPRYLIKTRGQQVTLSCSPISGHRSVSWYQQTPGQGLQFLFEYFSETQRNKGNFPGRFSGRQFSNSRSEMNVSTLELGDSALYLCASSPSGHNTGELFFGEGSRLTVL.